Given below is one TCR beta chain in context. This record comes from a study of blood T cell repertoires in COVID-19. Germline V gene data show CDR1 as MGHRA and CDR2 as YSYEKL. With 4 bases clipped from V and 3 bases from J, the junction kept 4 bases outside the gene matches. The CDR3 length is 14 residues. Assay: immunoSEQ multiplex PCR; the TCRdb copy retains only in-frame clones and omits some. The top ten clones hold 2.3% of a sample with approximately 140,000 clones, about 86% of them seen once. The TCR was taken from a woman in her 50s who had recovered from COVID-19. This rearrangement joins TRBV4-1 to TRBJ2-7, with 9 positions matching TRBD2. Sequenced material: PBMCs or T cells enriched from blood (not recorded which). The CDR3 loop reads CASSPGLADYEQYF. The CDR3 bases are TGCGCCAGCAGCCCGGGACTAGCAGACTACGAGCAGTACTTC.